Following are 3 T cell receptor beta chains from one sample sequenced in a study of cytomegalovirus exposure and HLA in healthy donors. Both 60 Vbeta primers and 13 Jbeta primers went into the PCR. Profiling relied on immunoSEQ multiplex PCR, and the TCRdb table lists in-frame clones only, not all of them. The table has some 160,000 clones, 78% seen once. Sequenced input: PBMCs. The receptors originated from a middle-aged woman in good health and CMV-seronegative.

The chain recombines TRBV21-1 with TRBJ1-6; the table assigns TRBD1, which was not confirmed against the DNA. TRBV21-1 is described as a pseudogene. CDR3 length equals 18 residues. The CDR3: CASSKDFEGAHNNSPLHF. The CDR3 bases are TGTGCCAGCAGCAAAGACTTCGAAGGGGCGCACAATAATTCACCCCTCCACTTT.

Written as DNA, the CDR3 is TGTGCCAGCAGCTTGAGCCTCGGAGGGCGTTCTTTAGAAGCTTTCTTT. Amino acid sequence: CASSLSLGGRSLEAFF. The V call is TRBV5-4, the J call TRBJ1-1, with no clear D. Per germline, CDR1 SGHNT and CDR2 YYREEE (reference sequence). The CDR3 is 16 residues long. V lost 1 base to trimming and J lost 8 bases, with 21 bases between them.

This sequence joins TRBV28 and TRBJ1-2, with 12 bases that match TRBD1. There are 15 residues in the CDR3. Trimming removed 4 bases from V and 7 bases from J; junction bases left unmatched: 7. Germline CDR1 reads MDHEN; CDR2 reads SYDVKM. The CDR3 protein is CASSSGWGQGAGYTF. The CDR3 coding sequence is TGTGCCAGCAGTTCCGGATGGGGACAGGGGGCTGGCTACACCTTC.